Listed below are T cell receptor beta chains from one sample, sequenced in a study of blood T cell repertoires in COVID-19. Assay used: immunoSEQ multiplex PCR; TCRdb lists only in-frame clones, some missing. The profile shows more than 85,000 clones, about 90% of them singletons. The material sequenced was peripheral blood. The receptors here all came from a human donor with COVID-19, enrolled during active disease. The donor label of this sample is uncertain. Each CDR3 is given with its conserved first and last residue. The D gene is left open where the match is weak. Clone size is shown for a subset of rows, as once, few, many or a class of expanded clone.

j_call | d_call | v_call | clone_size | cdr3_nt | cdr3_aa
TRBJ1-1 | . | TRBV7-9 | . | TGTGCCAGCAGCCAACGAGCTGAAGCTTTCTTT | CASSQRAEAFF
TRBJ1-6 | TRBD1 | TRBV6-1 | . | TGTGCCAGCAGTGAGCAGACAGGGTATAATTCACCCCTCCACTTT | CASSEQTGYNSPLHF
TRBJ2-7 | TRBD1 | TRBV27 | . | TGTGCCAGCAGTGAAGGGGGCGCGACCTACGAGCAGTACTTC | CASSEGGATYEQYF
TRBJ2-7 | . | TRBV13 | . | TGTGCCAGCAGCTTAAATCGGGTTTATAACGAGCAGTACTTC | CASSLNRVYNEQYF
TRBJ1-3 | . | TRBV19 | . | TGTGCCAGTAGTTACGACAGTCTCTCTGGAAACACCATATATTTT | CASSYDSLSGNTIYF
TRBJ1-1 | . | TRBV6-5 | . | TGTGCCAGCAGCCTGAGTGATCGGACTGAAGCTTTCTTT | CASSLSDRTEAFF
TRBJ2-3 | TRBD1 | TRBV18 | . | TGTGCCAGCTCACTGGACAGGGCAACAGATACGCAGTATTTT | CASSLDRATDTQYF
TRBJ1-5 | TRBD1 | TRBV6-5 | . | TGTGCCAGCAGTACCTCCGGGACAGGATATCAGCCCCAGCATTTT | CASSTSGTGYQPQHF
TRBJ1-2 | . | TRBV12-5 | . | TGTGCTAGTAGTAGGGAGGGTCCGTATGGCTACACCTTC | CASSREGPYGYTF
TRBJ1-6 | TRBD1 | TRBV19 | . | TGTGCCAGTAGTATCAGACAGGGGTCATCACCCCTCCACTTT | CASSIRQGSSPLHF
TRBJ2-1 | . | TRBV5-1 | . | TGCGCCAGCAGCTTGGGTTTAGCGGTCGACAATGAGCAGTTCTTC | CASSLGLAVDNEQFF
TRBJ1-2 | . | TRBV20-1 | . | TGCAGTGCACCGGACACCTATGGCTACACCTTC | CSAPDTYGYTF
TRBJ2-7 | TRBD2 | TRBV7-2 | once | TGTGCCAGCAGCTTAGCGCTTAAGGGGACTAGCGGGACACTATACGAGCAGTACTTC | CASSLALKGTSGTLYEQYF
TRBJ1-1 | . | TRBV5-1 | . | TGCGCCAGCAGCTTGAGGGTCCCAGGGGCAGGGAACACTGAAGCTTTCTTT | CASSLRVPGAGNTEAFF
TRBJ1-1 | . | TRBV6-1 | . | TGTGCCAGCAGTGAAGGTCCAGGGGACACTGAAGCTTTCTTT | CASSEGPGDTEAFF
TRBJ1-4 | . | TRBV19 | . | TGTGCCAGTAGTATAAATTCGGGAGATAATGAAAAACTGTTTTTT | CASSINSGDNEKLFF
TRBJ1-1 | . | TRBV10-3 | . | TGTGCCATCAGTGGAACCAAAACAGGAAAGAACACTGAAGCTTTCTTT | CAISGTKTGKNTEAFF
TRBJ2-2 | . | TRBV11-2 | . | TGTGCCAGCAGCTTGTCCACGAACACCGGGGAGCTGTTTTTT | CASSLSTNTGELFF
TRBJ1-2 | . | TRBV7-9 | . | TGTGCCAGCAGCTTAACCCCCAGGCCGTCGGCCTTCTATGGCTACACCTTC | CASSLTPRPSAFYGYTF
TRBJ2-1 | TRBD2 | TRBV2 | . | TGTGCCAGCTCGCGGGAGGCAGTCTCCTACAATGAGCAGTTCTTC | CASSREAVSYNEQFF
TRBJ2-2 | . | TRBV5-1 | . | TGCGCCAGCAGAGTACCAGGGAACACCGGGGAGCTGTTTTTT | CASRVPGNTGELFF
TRBJ2-5 | . | TRBV6-6 | once | TGTGCCAGCAGTTACCCTCCGGGACTTTTCCAAGAGACCCAGTACTTC | CASSYPPGLFQETQYF
TRBJ1-2 | TRBD1 | TRBV12-5 | . | TGTGCTAGTGGTACTTCAATCCCCCGGGACAGCGAACCTTATGGCTACACCTTC | CASGTSIPRDSEPYGYTF